The 10 T cell receptor beta chains reported below all come from one sample, sequenced in a study of graft-versus-host responses after intestinal transplantation. No antigen has been identified for these receptors. Some clones are missing from TCRdb's copy, which holds only in-frame ones; the method was immunoSEQ multiplex PCR. The table lists around 76,000 clones, roughly 94% of them singletons, with around 0.51% in the top ten. Sequencing used unstimulated CD8+ T cells sorted from spleen or lymph node cells, obtained before intestinal transplant. The receptors derive from a human donor who received an intestinal transplant.

This sequence joins TRBV21-1 and TRBJ2-2. TRBV21-1 represents a pseudogene. This CDR3 region has 17 residues. CDR3 residues: CASSMVGPFSNTGELFF. The CDR3 DNA reads TGTGCCAGCAGCATGGTCGGGCCCTTTTCGAACACCGGGGAGCTGTTTTTT.

V is TRBV15 and J is TRBJ2-7; D gene uncertain. The germline V gene has CDR1 LNHNV and CDR2 YYDKDF (reference sequence). Deletions cut 0 bases from V and 5 bases from J, with 5 bases between. CDR3 length: 12 amino acids. The CDR3 loop reads CATSREGHEQYF. As DNA, the CDR3 is TGTGCCACCAGCAGAGAAGGGCACGAGCAGTACTTC.

The chain is built from TRBV27 and TRBJ2-1, with D perhaps TRBD1 (6 bases). The CDR3 spans 17 residues. The germline V gene has CDR1 MNHEY and CDR2 SMNVEV (reference sequence). V lost 0 bases and J lost 2, with 14 bases in between. CDR3 sequence reads: CASSLSSGVRPYNEQFF. Written as DNA, the CDR3 is TGTGCCAGCAGTTTATCTTCAGGGGTACGACCCTACAATGAGCAGTTCTTC.

V is TRBV6-1 and J is TRBJ2-1, with TRBD2 as a possible D gene (6 bases). CDR1 is MNHNS and CDR2 is SASEGT in the germline V gene. This CDR3 has 15 residues. V lost 4 bases to trimming and J lost 1 base, with 11 bases between them. In DNA, the CDR3 is TGTGCCAGCAGTGCCGGGACTGCTTCCTACAATGAGCAGTTCTTC. Translating it yields CASSAGTASYNEQFF.

The gene calls are TRBV18 and TRBJ2-7, with TRBD2 as a possible D gene (5 bases). This CDR3 region has 14 residues. Looked up from germline, CDR1 is KGHSH and CDR2 is LQKENI. Deletions cut 3 bases from V and 4 bases from J, with 13 bases between. CDR3 bases: TGTGCCAGCTCACCCGAGGGAGTTTGGTACGAGCAGTACTTC. Protein product: CASSPEGVWYEQYF.

The rearrangement joins TRBV5-4 to TRBJ2-3, with D perhaps given as TRBD1 or TRBD2 (5 bases each). The ends were cut back, 6 bases at V and 6 bases at J, with 26 bases in the middle. Germline CDR1 reads SGHNT; CDR2 reads YYREEE (reference sequence). The CDR3 is made up of 17 amino acids. CDR3 DNA sequence: TGTGCCAGCACCGGGGTAACGGAGGCCACTGAGGGGGATACGCAGTATTTT. It is translated as CASTGVTEATEGDTQYF.

This chain links TRBV30 with TRBJ1-1; no definite D call. This CDR3 region has 14 residues. The germline CDR1 and CDR2 sequences are GTSNPN and SVGIG (reference sequence). Trimming took 0 bases from V and 11 from J, leaving 19 bases between them. In DNA, the CDR3 is TGTGCCTGGAGTGTAATAGGGTGCAGGTGCGGGGCTTTCTTT. Protein sequence: CAWSVIGCRCGAFF.

This chain links TRBV28 with TRBJ1-4; TRBD1 is a possible D gene (5 bases). This CDR3 has 14 amino acids. Germline CDR1 MDHEN, CDR2 SYDVKM. Trimming removed 4 bases from V and 8 bases from J, with 14 bases in between. The DNA of the CDR3 is TGTGCCAGCAGTTACTTGGGGGACGGGGAAAAACTGTTTTTT. It codes for CASSYLGDGEKLFF.

This rearrangement joins TRBV7-2 to TRBJ2-1; TRBD1 agrees at 10 bases. After removal of 4 bases from V and 2 bases from J, the junction contained 2 bases not matched to a gene. This CDR3 spans 15 amino acids. The germline V gene encodes CDR1 SGHTA and CDR2 FQGNSA. The CDR3 nucleotides read TGTGCCAGCAGCTATGGGACAGGGGCCTACAATGAGCAGTTCTTC. This codes for CASSYGTGAYNEQFF.

The rearrangement links TRBV5-6 to TRBJ2-3, with D possibly being TRBD1 or TRBD2 (7 bases each). Trimming pared 3 bases from V and 13 bases from J, leaving 18 bases between. The CDR3 is 13 amino acids. From germline, CDR1 is SGHDT and CDR2 YYEEEE. The CDR3 nucleotides read TGTGCCAGCAGCTCCGCCGGGCCAGGGGGGGAGTATTTT. The encoded protein is CASSSAGPGGEYF.